The rows below give T cell receptor beta chains drawn from one sample of a study of blood T cell repertoires in COVID-19. Sequencing used immunoSEQ multiplex PCR; TCRdb keeps in-frame clones, though not all of them. This table holds approximately 230,000 clones, around 80% found once. The specimen was PBMCs or T cells enriched from blood (not recorded which). These receptors all stem from a man aged 35 to 55 who had recovered from COVID-19. Both conserved end residues are part of each CDR3. A D gene is named only where the DNA matches it firmly. Clone sizes are given selectively: once, few, many, or a class where the clone is expanded.

d_call: .
v_call: TRBV19
j_call: TRBJ2-7
clone_size: few
cdr3_aa: CASSLRGSPYEQYF
cdr3_nt: TGTGCCAGTAGTTTAAGGGGGAGTCCGTACGAGCAGTACTTC

d_call: TRBD2
v_call: TRBV13
j_call: TRBJ2-2
clone_size: .
cdr3_aa: CASSLAWGGLGPNVNTGELFF
cdr3_nt: TGTGCCAGCAGCTTAGCCTGGGGGGGTTTGGGCCCGAATGTCAACACCGGGGAGCTGTTTTTT

d_call: TRBD2
v_call: TRBV2
j_call: TRBJ2-1
clone_size: .
cdr3_aa: CANPGTSGWGEQFF
cdr3_nt: TGTGCCAACCCCGGGACTAGCGGATGGGGTGAGCAGTTCTTC

d_call: .
v_call: TRBV7-9
j_call: TRBJ2-1
clone_size: .
cdr3_aa: CASSLLGAEQFF
cdr3_nt: TGTGCCAGCAGCCTACTGGGGGCTGAGCAGTTCTTC

d_call: TRBD1
v_call: TRBV10-1
j_call: TRBJ1-1
clone_size: few
cdr3_aa: CASSEAGGTEAFF
cdr3_nt: TGCGCCAGCAGTGAGGCAGGGGGCACTGAAGCTTTCTTT

d_call: TRBD2
v_call: TRBV28
j_call: TRBJ2-3
clone_size: .
cdr3_aa: CASRIRDYISDSDTQYF
cdr3_nt: TGTGCCAGCAGAATCCGGGACTACATTTCCGATTCAGATACGCAGTATTTT

d_call: .
v_call: TRBV19
j_call: TRBJ1-2
clone_size: .
cdr3_aa: CASSFTTTDNYGYTF
cdr3_nt: TGTGCCAGTAGTTTCACCACGACAGATAACTATGGCTACACCTTC

d_call: TRBD2
v_call: TRBV3-1/TRBV3-2
j_call: TRBJ2-1
clone_size: .
cdr3_aa: CASSRLAGGFYNEQFF
cdr3_nt: TGTGCCAGCAGCCGTCTAGCGGGGGGGTTCTACAATGAGCAGTTCTTC

d_call: TRBD2
v_call: TRBV7-2
j_call: TRBJ2-1
clone_size: once
cdr3_aa: CASSLEGTSGRNEQFF
cdr3_nt: TGTGCCAGCAGCTTAGAGGGGACTAGCGGGAGGAATGAGCAGTTCTTC

d_call: .
v_call: TRBV7-9
j_call: TRBJ2-5
clone_size: once
cdr3_aa: CASSPPSYQETQYF
cdr3_nt: TGTGCCAGCAGCCCCCCTAGCTACCAAGAGACCCAGTACTTC

d_call: .
v_call: TRBV12-3/TRBV12-4
j_call: TRBJ2-5
clone_size: .
cdr3_aa: CASSPLGSETQYF
cdr3_nt: TGTGCCAGCAGTCCTCTTGGCTCGGAGACCCAGTACTTC

d_call: TRBD1
v_call: TRBV9
j_call: TRBJ1-5
clone_size: .
cdr3_aa: CVPSTGTAVQPQHF
cdr3_nt: TGTGTCCCTTCCACCGGGACAGCAGTCCAGCCCCAGCATTTT

d_call: TRBD2
v_call: TRBV5-1
j_call: TRBJ2-2
clone_size: .
cdr3_aa: CASTPGGAGELFF
cdr3_nt: TGCGCCAGCACCCCCGGGGGGGCCGGGGAGCTGTTTTTT

d_call: .
v_call: TRBV5-5
j_call: TRBJ2-5
clone_size: .
cdr3_aa: CASSRQDRYQETQYF
cdr3_nt: TGTGCCAGCAGCCGACAGGACAGATACCAAGAGACCCAGTACTTC

d_call: .
v_call: TRBV18
j_call: TRBJ2-2
clone_size: once
cdr3_aa: CASSPRVQGTGELFF
cdr3_nt: TGTGCCAGCTCACCACGGGTTCAGGGGACCGGGGAGCTGTTTTTT

d_call: TRBD2
v_call: TRBV3-1/TRBV3-2
j_call: TRBJ2-7
clone_size: .
cdr3_aa: CASSRTLNGLAGVSYEQYF
cdr3_nt: TGTGCCAGCAGCCGAACCCTAAACGGACTAGCGGGGGTTTCCTACGAGCAGTACTTC

d_call: TRBD2
v_call: TRBV3-1/TRBV3-2
j_call: TRBJ2-7
clone_size: .
cdr3_aa: CASSQEGGRARYF
cdr3_nt: TGTGCCAGCAGCCAAGAGGGCGGGAGGGCCCGGTACTTC

d_call: TRBD2
v_call: TRBV4-3
j_call: TRBJ2-5
clone_size: .
cdr3_aa: CASSQELAGELQETQYF
cdr3_nt: TGCGCCAGCAGCCAAGAACTAGCGGGGGAGTTACAAGAGACCCAGTACTTC

d_call: TRBD1
v_call: TRBV18
j_call: TRBJ1-6
clone_size: .
cdr3_aa: CASSPGTGDSPLHF
cdr3_nt: TGTGCCAGCTCACCAGGGACAGGGGATTCACCCCTCCACTTT

d_call: .
v_call: TRBV11-2
j_call: TRBJ2-7
clone_size: .
cdr3_aa: CASSSTLWALTYEQYF
cdr3_nt: TGTGCCAGCAGCTCAACCCTCTGGGCTCTTACCTACGAGCAGTACTTC

d_call: TRBD2
v_call: TRBV7-2
j_call: TRBJ2-3
clone_size: .
cdr3_aa: CASSLEALWGGRPDTQYF
cdr3_nt: TGTGCCAGCAGCTTAGAGGCGTTATGGGGGGGACGGCCAGATACGCAGTATTTT

d_call: .
v_call: TRBV19
j_call: TRBJ1-6
clone_size: .
cdr3_aa: CASSVQGPERGPLHF
cdr3_nt: TGTGCCAGTAGTGTCCAGGGGCCTGAAAGAGGACCCCTCCACTTT

d_call: TRBD2
v_call: TRBV3-1/TRBV3-2
j_call: TRBJ2-3
clone_size: few
cdr3_aa: CASSQDRWRLAGGTDTQYF
cdr3_nt: TGTGCCAGCAGCCAAGATCGGTGGCGGCTAGCGGGAGGTACAGATACGCAGTATTTT

d_call: .
v_call: TRBV28
j_call: TRBJ1-4
clone_size: .
cdr3_aa: CASSLVAQRLFF
cdr3_nt: TGTGCCAGCAGTTTAGTAGCCCAGAGACTGTTTTTT

d_call: .
v_call: TRBV7-9
j_call: TRBJ1-1
clone_size: .
cdr3_aa: CASSHAENTEAFF
cdr3_nt: TGTGCCAGCAGTCACGCGGAGAACACTGAAGCTTTCTTT

d_call: .
v_call: TRBV2
j_call: TRBJ1-5
clone_size: .
cdr3_aa: CASSPNGRDPQHF
cdr3_nt: TGTGCCAGCAGCCCTAACGGGAGGGATCCCCAGCATTTT

d_call: .
v_call: TRBV2
j_call: TRBJ1-2
clone_size: .
cdr3_aa: CASSEEQNYGYTF
cdr3_nt: TGTGCCAGCAGTGAGGAACAGAACTATGGCTACACCTTC

d_call: .
v_call: TRBV18
j_call: TRBJ2-7
clone_size: .
cdr3_aa: CASSPGVNYEQYF
cdr3_nt: TGTGCCAGCTCACCAGGAGTTAACTACGAGCAGTACTTC

d_call: TRBD2
v_call: TRBV5-4
j_call: TRBJ2-3
clone_size: once
cdr3_aa: CASSRGLAGAQGDTQYF
cdr3_nt: TGTGCCAGCAGCAGAGGACTAGCGGGGGCCCAGGGAGATACGCAGTATTTT

d_call: TRBD1
v_call: TRBV10-3
j_call: TRBJ1-1
clone_size: .
cdr3_aa: CAINPGQGGDTEAFF
cdr3_nt: TGTGCCATCAATCCGGGACAGGGGGGAGATACTGAAGCTTTCTTT

d_call: TRBD1
v_call: TRBV7-8
j_call: TRBJ1-5
clone_size: .
cdr3_aa: CASSLQGAWPQHF
cdr3_nt: TGTGCCAGCAGCCTACAGGGGGCATGGCCCCAGCATTTT

d_call: TRBD2
v_call: TRBV5-8
j_call: TRBJ2-1
clone_size: .
cdr3_aa: CASSTLVAGGPDEQFF
cdr3_nt: TGTGCCAGCAGCACTCTAGTAGCGGGGGGGCCAGATGAGCAGTTCTTC

d_call: TRBD1
v_call: TRBV30
j_call: TRBJ1-5
clone_size: .
cdr3_aa: CAWSQGAGQPQHF
cdr3_nt: TGTGCCTGGAGTCAGGGGGCGGGCCAGCCCCAGCATTTT

d_call: .
v_call: TRBV28
j_call: TRBJ1-1
clone_size: once
cdr3_aa: CASSLLRSQGSEAFF
cdr3_nt: TGTGCCAGCAGCCTCCTTCGATCACAGGGTTCTGAAGCTTTCTTT

d_call: .
v_call: TRBV30
j_call: TRBJ1-3
clone_size: .
cdr3_aa: CAWAPGGNTIYF
cdr3_nt: TGTGCCTGGGCCCCAGGGGGAAACACCATATATTTT

d_call: .
v_call: TRBV3-1/TRBV3-2
j_call: TRBJ1-5
clone_size: once
cdr3_aa: CASSPWQVNQPQHF
cdr3_nt: TGTGCCAGCAGCCCCTGGCAGGTCAATCAGCCCCAGCATTTT

d_call: .
v_call: TRBV12-3/TRBV12-4
j_call: TRBJ2-5
clone_size: .
cdr3_aa: CASSSGTQYF
cdr3_nt: TGTGCCAGCAGCTCGGGGACCCAGTACTTC

d_call: .
v_call: TRBV21-1
j_call: TRBJ1-1
clone_size: .
cdr3_aa: CASSKARTGCYAPSEAFF
cdr3_nt: TGTGCCAGCAGCAAAGCGCGGACAGGCTGTTATGCGCCATCTGAAGCTTTCTTT

d_call: TRBD2
v_call: TRBV5-1
j_call: TRBJ2-5
clone_size: .
cdr3_aa: CASSSTGLAVLETQYF
cdr3_nt: TGCGCCAGCAGCTCTACGGGACTAGCGGTTCTCGAGACCCAGTACTTC

d_call: TRBD1
v_call: TRBV7-3
j_call: TRBJ1-6
clone_size: once
cdr3_aa: CASSLTGQGNSPLHF
cdr3_nt: TGTGCCAGCAGCTTAACGGGACAGGGAAACTCACCCCTCCACTTT

d_call: .
v_call: TRBV2
j_call: TRBJ1-3
clone_size: .
cdr3_aa: CASTSAGNTIYF
cdr3_nt: TGTGCCAGCACCAGCGCTGGAAACACCATATATTTT

d_call: .
v_call: TRBV19
j_call: TRBJ2-5
clone_size: few
cdr3_aa: CASSIRETQYF
cdr3_nt: TGTGCCAGTAGTATTCGAGAGACCCAGTACTTC

d_call: TRBD1
v_call: TRBV28
j_call: TRBJ1-2
clone_size: few
cdr3_aa: CASRQGKREGYTF
cdr3_nt: TGTGCCAGCAGACAGGGGAAGAGGGAGGGCTACACCTTC

d_call: .
v_call: TRBV19
j_call: TRBJ1-5
clone_size: .
cdr3_aa: CASSIGADNQPQHF
cdr3_nt: TGTGCCAGTAGTATAGGGGCAGACAATCAGCCCCAGCATTTT